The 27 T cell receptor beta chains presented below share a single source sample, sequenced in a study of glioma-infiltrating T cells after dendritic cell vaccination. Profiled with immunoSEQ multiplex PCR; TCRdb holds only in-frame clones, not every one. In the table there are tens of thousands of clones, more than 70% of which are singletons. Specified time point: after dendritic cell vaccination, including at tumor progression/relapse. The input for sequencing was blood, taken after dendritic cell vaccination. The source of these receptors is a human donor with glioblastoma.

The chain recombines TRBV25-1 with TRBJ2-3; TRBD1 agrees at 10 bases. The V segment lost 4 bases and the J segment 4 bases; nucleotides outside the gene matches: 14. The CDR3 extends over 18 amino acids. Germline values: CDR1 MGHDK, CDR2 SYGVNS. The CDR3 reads CASSVGWDRGMTADTQYF. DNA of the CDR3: TGTGCCAGCAGTGTGGGCTGGGACAGGGGTATGACCGCAGATACGCAGTATTTT.

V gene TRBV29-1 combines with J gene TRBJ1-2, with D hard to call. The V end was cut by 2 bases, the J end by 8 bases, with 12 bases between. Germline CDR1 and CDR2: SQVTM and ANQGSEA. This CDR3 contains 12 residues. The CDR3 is CSVESGEPGYTF. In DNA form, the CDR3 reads TGCAGCGTTGAATCGGGAGAACCCGGCTACACCTTC.

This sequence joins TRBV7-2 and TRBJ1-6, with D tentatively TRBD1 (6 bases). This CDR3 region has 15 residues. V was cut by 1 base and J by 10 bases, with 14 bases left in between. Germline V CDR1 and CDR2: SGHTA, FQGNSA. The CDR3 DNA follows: TGTGCCAGCAGCTTAGACAGGGCATTATTCTCACCCCTCCACTTT. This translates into CASSLDRALFSPLHF. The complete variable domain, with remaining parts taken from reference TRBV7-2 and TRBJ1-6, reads GAGVSQSPSNKVTEKGKDVELRCDPISGHTALYWYRQSLGQGLEFLIYFQGNSAPDKSGLPSDRFSAERTGGSVSTLTIQRTQQEDSAVYLCASSLDRALFSPLHFGNGTRLTVT.

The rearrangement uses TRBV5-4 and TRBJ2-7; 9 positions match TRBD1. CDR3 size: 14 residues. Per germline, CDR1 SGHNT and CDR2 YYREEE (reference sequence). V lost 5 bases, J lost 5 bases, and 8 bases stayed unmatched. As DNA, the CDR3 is TGTGCCAGCAGTTCGGGGACAGGGTATGACGAGCAGTACTTC. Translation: CASSSGTGYDEQYF.

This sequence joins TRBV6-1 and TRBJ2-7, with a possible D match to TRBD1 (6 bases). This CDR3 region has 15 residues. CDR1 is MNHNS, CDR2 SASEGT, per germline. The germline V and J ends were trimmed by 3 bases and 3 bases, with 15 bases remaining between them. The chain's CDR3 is CASSERTVINYEQYF. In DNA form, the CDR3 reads TGTGCCAGCAGTGAGCGGACAGTAATAAACTACGAGCAGTACTTC.

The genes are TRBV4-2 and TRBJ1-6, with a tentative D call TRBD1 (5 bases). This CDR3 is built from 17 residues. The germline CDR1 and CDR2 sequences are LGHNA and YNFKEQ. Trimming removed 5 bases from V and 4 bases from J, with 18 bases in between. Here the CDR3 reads CASSWGVPRLYNSPLHF. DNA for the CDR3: TGTGCCAGCAGCTGGGGGGTTCCCCGCTTATATAATTCACCCCTCCACTTT.

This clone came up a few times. The CDR3 coding sequence is TGTGCCAGTACACCGGAGACAGGCAGTAATGAAAAACTGTTTTTT. Its translation is CASTPETGSNEKLFF. V usage is TRBV19 and J usage is TRBJ1-4, with a weak D call TRBD1 (6 bases). The V and J ends lost 7 bases and 4 bases respectively, with 16 bases between them. Looked up from germline, CDR1 is LNHDA and CDR2 is SQIVND (reference sequence). This CDR3 region has 15 residues.

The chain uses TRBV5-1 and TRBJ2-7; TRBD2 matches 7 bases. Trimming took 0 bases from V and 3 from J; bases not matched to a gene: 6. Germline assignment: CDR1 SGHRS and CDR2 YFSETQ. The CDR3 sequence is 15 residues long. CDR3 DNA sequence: TGCGCCAGCAGCTTGGCGGAAGGACTAGGCTACGAGCAGTACTTC. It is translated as CASSLAEGLGYEQYF.

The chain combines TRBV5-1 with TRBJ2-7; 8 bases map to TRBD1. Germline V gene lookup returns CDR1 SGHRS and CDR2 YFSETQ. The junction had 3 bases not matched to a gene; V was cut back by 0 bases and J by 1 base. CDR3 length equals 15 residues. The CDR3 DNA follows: TGCGCCAGCAGCTTGGGGGACAGGCCATCCTACGAGCAGTACTTC. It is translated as CASSLGDRPSYEQYF. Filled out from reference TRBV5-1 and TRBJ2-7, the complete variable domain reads KAGVTQTPRYLIKTRGQQVTLSCSPISGHRSVSWYQQTPGQGLQFLFEYFSETQRNKGNFPGRFSGRQFSNSRSEMNVSTLELGDSALYLCASSLGDRPSYEQYFGPGTRLTVT.

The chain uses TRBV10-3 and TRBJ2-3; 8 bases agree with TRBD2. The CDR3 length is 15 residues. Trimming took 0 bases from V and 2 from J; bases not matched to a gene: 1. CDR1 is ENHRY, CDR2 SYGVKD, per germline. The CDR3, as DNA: TGTGCCATCAGTGAGTCTAGCGGGAACACAGATACGCAGTATTTT. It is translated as CAISESSGNTDTQYF.

CDR3 sequence: CASNLVGGVQPQHF. For the CDR3, the DNA is TGCGCCAGCAATCTCGTAGGGGGCGTTCAGCCCCAGCATTTT. This sequence joins TRBV10-2 and TRBJ1-5; 7 nucleotides align to TRBD1. The J segment lost 6 bases and the V segment lost 7 bases, leaving 9 bases of the junction unmatched. CDR1 is WSHSY and CDR2 is SAAADI in the germline V gene. The CDR3 totals 14 residues.

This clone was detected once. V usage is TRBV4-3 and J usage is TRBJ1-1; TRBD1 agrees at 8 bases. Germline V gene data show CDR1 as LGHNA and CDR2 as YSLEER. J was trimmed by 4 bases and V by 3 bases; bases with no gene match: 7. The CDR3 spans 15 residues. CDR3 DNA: TGCGCCAGCAGCCATCTTCCCGGACAGGGCACTGAAGCTTTCTTT. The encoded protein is CASSHLPGQGTEAFF.

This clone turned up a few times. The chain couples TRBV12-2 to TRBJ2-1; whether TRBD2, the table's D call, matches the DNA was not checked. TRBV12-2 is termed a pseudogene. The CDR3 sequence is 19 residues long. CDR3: CASRLRLAGGRRSYNEQFF. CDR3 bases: TGTGCAAGTCGCTTGCGACTAGCGGGGGGGCGGAGGTCCTACAATGAGCAGTTCTTC.

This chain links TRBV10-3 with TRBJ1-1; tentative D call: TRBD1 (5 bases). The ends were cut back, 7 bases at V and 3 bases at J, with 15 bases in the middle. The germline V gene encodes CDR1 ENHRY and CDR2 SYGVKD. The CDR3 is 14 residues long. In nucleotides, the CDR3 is TGTGCCATCATGCGACAGCTGGCGGACACTGAAGCTTTCTTT. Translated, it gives CAIMRQLADTEAFF.

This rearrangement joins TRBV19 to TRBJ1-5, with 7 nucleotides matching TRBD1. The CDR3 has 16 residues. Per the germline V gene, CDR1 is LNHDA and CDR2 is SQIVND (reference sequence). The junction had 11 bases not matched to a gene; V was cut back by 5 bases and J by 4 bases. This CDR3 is CASSGYRGKGNQPQHF. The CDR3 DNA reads TGTGCCAGTAGTGGATACAGGGGAAAGGGGAATCAGCCCCAGCATTTT.

The CDR3 region has the DNA TGTGCCACCAGCAGAGATAAGAAGTGGGCAGCCTCCTATGGCTACACCTTC. It yields the protein CATSRDKKWAASYGYTF. The chain carries TRBV15 and TRBJ1-2; no clear D gene. Trimming cost V 0 bases and J 4 bases, with 18 bases left between them. CDR3 length: 17 residues. Germline CDR1 LNHNV, CDR2 YYDKDF (reference sequence).

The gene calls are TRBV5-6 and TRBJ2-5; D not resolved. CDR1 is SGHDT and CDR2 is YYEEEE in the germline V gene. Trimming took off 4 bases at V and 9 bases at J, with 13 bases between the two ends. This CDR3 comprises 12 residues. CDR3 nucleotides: TGTGCCAGCAGCAATATCGTTTCTTCCCAGTACTTC. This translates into CASSNIVSSQYF.

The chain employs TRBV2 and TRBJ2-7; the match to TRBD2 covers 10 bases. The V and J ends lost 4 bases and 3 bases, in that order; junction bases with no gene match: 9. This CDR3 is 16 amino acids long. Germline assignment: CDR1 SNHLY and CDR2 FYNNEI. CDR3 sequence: CASSGTSGATVYEQYF. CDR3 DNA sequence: TGTGCCAGCAGTGGAACTAGCGGGGCGACTGTCTACGAGCAGTACTTC.

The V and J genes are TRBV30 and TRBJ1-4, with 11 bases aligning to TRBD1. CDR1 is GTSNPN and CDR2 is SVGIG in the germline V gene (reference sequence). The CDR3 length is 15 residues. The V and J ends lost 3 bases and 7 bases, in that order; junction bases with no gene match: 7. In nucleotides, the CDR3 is TGTGCCTGGAGGAGGACAGGGGGCAGTTTTGAAAAACTGTTTTTT. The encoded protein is CAWRRTGGSFEKLFF. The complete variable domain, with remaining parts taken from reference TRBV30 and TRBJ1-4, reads SQTIHQWPATLVQPVGSPLSLECTVEGTSNPNLYWYRQAAGRGLQLLFYSVGIGQISSEVPQNLSASRPQDRQFILSSKKLLLSDSGFYLCAWRRTGGSFEKLFFGSGTQLSVL.

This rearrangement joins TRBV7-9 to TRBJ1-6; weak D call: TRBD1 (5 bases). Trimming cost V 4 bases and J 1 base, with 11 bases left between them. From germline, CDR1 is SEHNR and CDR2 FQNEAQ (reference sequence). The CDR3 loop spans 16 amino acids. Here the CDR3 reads CASSYDDSSYNSPLHF. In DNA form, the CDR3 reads TGTGCCAGCAGCTACGACGACAGTTCCTATAATTCACCCCTCCACTTT.

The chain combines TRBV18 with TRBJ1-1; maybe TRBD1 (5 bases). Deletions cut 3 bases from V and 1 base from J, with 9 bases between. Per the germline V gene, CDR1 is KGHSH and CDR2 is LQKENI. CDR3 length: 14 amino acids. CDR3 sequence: CASSPQDKNTEAFF. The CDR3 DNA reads TGTGCCAGCTCACCCCAGGACAAGAACACTGAAGCTTTCTTT. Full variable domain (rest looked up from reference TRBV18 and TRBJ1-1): NAGVMQNPRHLVRRRGQEARLRCSPMKGHSHVYWYRQLPEEGLKFMVYLQKENIIDESGMPKERFSAEFPKEGPSILRIQQVVRGDSAAYFCASSPQDKNTEAFFGQGTRLTVV.

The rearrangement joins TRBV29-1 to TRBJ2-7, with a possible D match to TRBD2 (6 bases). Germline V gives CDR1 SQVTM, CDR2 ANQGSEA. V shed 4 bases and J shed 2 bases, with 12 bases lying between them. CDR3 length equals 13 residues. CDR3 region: CSVVRAGTYEQYF. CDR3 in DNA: TGCAGCGTTGTGAGGGCGGGGACCTACGAGCAGTACTTC.

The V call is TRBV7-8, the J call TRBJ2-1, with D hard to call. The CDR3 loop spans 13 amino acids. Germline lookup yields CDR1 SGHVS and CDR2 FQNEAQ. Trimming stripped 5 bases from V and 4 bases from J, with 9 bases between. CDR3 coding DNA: TGTGCCAGCAGCGAGCCTCCGTACAATGAGCAGTTCTTC. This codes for CASSEPPYNEQFF.

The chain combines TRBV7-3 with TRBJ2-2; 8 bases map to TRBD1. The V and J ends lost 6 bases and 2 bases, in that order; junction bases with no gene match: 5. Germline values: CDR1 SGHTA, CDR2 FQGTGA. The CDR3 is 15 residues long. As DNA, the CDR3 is TGTGCCAGCAGATTGCAGGGGGCTAACACCGGGGAGCTGTTTTTT. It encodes CASRLQGANTGELFF.

CDR3 sequence reads: CASTQEGPRETQYF. The CDR3 nucleotides read TGTGCCAGCACCCAGGAGGGACCAAGGGAGACCCAGTACTTC. V gene TRBV5-4 combines with J gene TRBJ2-5; perhaps TRBD2 as D (6 bases). The CDR3 length is 14 residues. V was trimmed by 6 bases and J by 5 bases, leaving 17 bases between them. CDR1 and CDR2 (germline): SGHNT, YYREEE (reference sequence).

The CDR3 DNA sequence: TGTGCCCCCCCCGGACAGGGTAGTGGGGAGCTGTTTTTT. It encodes CAPPGQGSGELFF. The rearrangement uses TRBV12-5 and TRBJ2-2; 8 bases align to TRBD1. The CDR3 length is 13 residues. Germline CDR1 is LGHNT and CDR2 is FRNRAP.

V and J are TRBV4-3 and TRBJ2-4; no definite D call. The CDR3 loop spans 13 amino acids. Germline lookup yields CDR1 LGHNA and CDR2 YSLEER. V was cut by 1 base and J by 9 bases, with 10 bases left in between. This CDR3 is CASSQGVESIQYF. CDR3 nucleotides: TGCGCCAGCAGCCAAGGAGTAGAGAGCATTCAGTACTTC.